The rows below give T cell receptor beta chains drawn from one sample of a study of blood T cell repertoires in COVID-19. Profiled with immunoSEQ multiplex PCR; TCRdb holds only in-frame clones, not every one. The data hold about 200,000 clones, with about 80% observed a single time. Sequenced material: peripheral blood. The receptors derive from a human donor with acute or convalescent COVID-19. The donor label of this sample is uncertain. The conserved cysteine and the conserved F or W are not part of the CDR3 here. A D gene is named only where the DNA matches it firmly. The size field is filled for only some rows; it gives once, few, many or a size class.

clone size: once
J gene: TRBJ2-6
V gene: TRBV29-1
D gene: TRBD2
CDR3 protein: SVSAGAGANVLT

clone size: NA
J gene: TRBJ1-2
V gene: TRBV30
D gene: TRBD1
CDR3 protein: AWQKPGQGGYGYT

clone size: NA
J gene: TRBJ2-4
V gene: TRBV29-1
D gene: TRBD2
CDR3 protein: SVGAGAKNIQY

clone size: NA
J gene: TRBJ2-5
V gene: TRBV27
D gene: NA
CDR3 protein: ASSLWQGQETQY

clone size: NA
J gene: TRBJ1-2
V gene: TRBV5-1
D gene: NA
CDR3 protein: ASSLATARDYGYT

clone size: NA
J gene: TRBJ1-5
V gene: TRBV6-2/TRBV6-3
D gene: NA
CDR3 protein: ASSYVGAHYSNQPQH

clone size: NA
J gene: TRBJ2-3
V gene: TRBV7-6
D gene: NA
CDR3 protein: ASSPLRRTGGGTDTQY

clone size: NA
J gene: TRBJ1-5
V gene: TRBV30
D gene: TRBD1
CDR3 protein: AWSTYGTENQPQH

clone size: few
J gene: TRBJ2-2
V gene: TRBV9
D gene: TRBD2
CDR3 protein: ASSVLREGDGELF

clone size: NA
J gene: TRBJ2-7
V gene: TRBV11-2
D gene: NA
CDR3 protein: ASSRGPYEQY

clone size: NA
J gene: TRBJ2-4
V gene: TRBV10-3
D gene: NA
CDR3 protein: AIRNDSQNIQY

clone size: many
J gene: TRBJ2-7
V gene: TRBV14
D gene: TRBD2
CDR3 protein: ASSQVTSGSSYEQY

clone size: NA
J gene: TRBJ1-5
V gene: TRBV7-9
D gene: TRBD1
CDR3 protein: ARKLKGQGKVFNQPQH

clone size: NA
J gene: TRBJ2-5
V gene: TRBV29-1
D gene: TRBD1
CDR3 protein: SVGTGWETQY

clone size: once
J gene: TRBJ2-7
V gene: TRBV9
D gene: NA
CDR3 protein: ASSVEGSGTYEQY

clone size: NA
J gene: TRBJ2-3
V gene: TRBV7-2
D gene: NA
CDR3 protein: ASSLGLVTDTQY

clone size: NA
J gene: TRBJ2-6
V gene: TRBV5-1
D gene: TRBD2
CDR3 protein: ASSLERLAGVAGANVLT

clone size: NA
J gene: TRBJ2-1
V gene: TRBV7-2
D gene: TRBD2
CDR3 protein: ASSPTSGRFDEQF

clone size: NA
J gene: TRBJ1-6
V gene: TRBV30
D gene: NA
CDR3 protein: AWSPISQLSPLH

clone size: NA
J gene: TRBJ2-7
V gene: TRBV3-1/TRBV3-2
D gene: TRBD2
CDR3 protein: ASSPRGLAGGIYEQY

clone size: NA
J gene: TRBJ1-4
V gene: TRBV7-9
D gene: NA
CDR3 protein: ASSPQRVEKLF

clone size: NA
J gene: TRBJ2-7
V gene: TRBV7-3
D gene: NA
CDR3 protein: ASSPGGGFVHEQY

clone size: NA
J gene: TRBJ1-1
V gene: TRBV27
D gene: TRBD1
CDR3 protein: ASSIHRDRGRDTEAF

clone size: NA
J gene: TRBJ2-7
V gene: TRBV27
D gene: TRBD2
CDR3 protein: ASRRAGAPGEQY

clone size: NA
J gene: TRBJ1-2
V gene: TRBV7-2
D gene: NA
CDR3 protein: ASSLAATANYGYT

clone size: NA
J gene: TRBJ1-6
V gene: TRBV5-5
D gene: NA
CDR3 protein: ASSLSGPNNSPLH

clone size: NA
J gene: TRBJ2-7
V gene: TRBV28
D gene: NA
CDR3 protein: ASTSTGPSYEQY

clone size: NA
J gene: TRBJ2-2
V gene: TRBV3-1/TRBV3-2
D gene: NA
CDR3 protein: ASSQTGKNTGELF

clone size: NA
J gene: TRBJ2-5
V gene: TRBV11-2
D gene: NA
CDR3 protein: ASSLGSLVQETQY

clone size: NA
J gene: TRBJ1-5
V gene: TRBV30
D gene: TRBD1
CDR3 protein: AWRQSGGTSNQPQH

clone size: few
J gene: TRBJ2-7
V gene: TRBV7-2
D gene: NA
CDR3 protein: ASSSSPGSTYEQY

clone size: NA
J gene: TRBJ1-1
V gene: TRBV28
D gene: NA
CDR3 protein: ASSPLETEAF

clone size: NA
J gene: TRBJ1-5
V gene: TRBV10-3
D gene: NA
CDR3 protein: AIAGAPGDQPQH

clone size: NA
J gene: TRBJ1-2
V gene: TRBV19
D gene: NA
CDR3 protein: ASRPYGGGGYT

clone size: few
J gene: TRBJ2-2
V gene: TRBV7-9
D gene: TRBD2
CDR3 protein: ASSLPGLAGQTGELF

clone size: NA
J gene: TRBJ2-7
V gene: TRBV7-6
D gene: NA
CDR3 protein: ASSLDYASGEQY

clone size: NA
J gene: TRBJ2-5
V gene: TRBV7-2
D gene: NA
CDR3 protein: ASSLSRDQETQY

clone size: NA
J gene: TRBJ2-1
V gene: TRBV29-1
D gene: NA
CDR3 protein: SVDSGQGTYNEQF

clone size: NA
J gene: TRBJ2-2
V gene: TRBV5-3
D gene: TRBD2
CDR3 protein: ARSFCHIAGAFKNTGELF

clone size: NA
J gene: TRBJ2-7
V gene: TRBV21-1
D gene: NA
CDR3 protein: ARPQGTHSYEQY

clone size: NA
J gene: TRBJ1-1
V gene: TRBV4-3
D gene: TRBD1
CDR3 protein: ASSQGTGGKRGPEAF

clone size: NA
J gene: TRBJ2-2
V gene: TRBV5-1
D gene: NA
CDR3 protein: ASTREGSGELF

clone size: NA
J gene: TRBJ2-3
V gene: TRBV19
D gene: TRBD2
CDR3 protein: ASSMELAGLTDTQY

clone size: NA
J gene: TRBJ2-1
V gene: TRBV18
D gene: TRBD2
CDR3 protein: ASSPRLAGAGEQF

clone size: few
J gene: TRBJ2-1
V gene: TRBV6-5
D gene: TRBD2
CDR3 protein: ASSSLSGRSYNEQF

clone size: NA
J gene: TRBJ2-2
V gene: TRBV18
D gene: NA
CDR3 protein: ASSPPRGLDGELF

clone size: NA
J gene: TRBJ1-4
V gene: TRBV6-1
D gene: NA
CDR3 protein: ASSGQTVGFIEKLF

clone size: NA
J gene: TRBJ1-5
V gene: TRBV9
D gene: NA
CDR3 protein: ASSVGIVEGGQPQH

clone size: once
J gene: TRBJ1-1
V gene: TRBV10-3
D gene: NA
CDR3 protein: AISGGNTEAF

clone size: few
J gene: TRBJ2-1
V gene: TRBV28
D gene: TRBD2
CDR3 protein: ASSQGTSVFSYNEQF

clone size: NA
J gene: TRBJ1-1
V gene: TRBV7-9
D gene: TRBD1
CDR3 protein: ASSFSGTGNNEAF

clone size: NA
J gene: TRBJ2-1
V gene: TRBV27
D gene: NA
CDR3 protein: ASSLRASAHNEQF

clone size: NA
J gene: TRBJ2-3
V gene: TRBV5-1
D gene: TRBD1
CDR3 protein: ASSMGDSTDTQY

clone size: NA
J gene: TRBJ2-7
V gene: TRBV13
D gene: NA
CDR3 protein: ASTSGGSNYEQY

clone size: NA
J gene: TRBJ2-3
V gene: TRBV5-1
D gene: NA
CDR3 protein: ASSLGLASDTQY

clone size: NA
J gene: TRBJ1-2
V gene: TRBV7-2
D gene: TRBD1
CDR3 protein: ATRQGAGYGYT

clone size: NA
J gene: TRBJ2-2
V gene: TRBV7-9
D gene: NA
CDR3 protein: ASSFAGMVTGELF

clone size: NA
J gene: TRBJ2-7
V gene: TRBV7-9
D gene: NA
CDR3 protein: ASSLVQRPYEQY

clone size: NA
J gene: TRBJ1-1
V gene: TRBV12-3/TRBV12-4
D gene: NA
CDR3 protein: ASTRQWNTEAF

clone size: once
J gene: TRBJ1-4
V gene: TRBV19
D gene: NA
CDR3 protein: ASSPSNNGNEKLF